This TCR beta chain was identified in a study of T-cell reconstitution after alpha-beta-depleted transplantation in children. Study-level findings and limits: The origin of alpha-beta T cells about two months after transplant was reportedly several hundred expanded graft clones. Several patients had high TCRbeta diversity at day 60; it came from surviving recipient T cells and thymic progenitors. Among T cells one year after transplant, newly produced cells accounted for most counts and diversity.

Germline V gene data show CDR1 as KGHDR and CDR2 as SFDVKD. V lost 4 bases and J 0 bases, leaving 3 bases between the germline ends. This CDR3 is 14 amino acids long. TCRbeta library construction was performed incorporating unique molecular identifiers. One entry per CDR3 protein, called by TCRdb with MiXCR from the PCR reads. This sample has around 270,000 distinct CDR3 sequences, with around 7.1% found just once. This clonotype was recorded at least ten times. Its antigen is still unknown. This specimen was peripheral blood, taken 360 days after TCRalphabeta/CD19-depleted stem cell transplant. The TCR originated in a female patient aged 2-15 years who had a stem cell transplant for Fanconi anemia, so the T cells may come from the graft donor. The chain carries TRBV24-1 and TRBJ1-6; no clear D. The CDR3 coding sequence is TGTGCCACCAGTGAGAGCTCCTATAATTCACCCCTCCACTTT. It yields the protein CATSESSYNSPLHF.